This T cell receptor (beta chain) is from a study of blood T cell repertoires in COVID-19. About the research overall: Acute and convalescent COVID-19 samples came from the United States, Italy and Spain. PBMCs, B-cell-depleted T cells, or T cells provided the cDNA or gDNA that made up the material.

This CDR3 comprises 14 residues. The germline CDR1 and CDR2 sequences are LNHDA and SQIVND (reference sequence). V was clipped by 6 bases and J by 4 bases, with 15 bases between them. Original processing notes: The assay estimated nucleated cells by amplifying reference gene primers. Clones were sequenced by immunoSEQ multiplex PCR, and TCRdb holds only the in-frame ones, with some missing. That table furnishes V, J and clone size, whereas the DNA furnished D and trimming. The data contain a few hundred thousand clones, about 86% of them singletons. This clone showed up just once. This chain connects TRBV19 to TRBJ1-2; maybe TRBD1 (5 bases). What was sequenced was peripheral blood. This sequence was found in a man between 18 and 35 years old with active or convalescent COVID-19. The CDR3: CASRPSTATYGYTF. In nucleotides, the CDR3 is TGTGCCAGTAGGCCGTCGACAGCGACCTATGGCTACACCTTC.